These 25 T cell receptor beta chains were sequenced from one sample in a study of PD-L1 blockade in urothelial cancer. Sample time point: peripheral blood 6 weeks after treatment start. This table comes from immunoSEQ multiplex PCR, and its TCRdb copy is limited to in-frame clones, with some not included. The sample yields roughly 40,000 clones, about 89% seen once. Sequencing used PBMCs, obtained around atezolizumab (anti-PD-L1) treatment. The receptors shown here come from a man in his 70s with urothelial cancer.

CDR3 loop: CASRSLAEYNEQFF. The CDR3 region has the DNA TGTGCCAGCAGAAGCCTAGCTGAATACAATGAGCAGTTCTTC. The chain has TRBV6-5 and TRBJ2-1; D perhaps matches TRBD2 (5 bases). Germline lookup yields CDR1 MNHEY and CDR2 SVGAGI. V was cut by 6 bases and J by 4 bases, with 13 bases left in between. There are 14 residues in the CDR3.

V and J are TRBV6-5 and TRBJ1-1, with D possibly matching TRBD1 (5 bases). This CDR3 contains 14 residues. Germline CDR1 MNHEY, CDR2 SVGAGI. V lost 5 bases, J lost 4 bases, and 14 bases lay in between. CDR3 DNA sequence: TGTGCCAGCAGTGTCCTCCACGGGGGCACTGAAGCTTTCTTT. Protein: CASSVLHGGTEAFF.

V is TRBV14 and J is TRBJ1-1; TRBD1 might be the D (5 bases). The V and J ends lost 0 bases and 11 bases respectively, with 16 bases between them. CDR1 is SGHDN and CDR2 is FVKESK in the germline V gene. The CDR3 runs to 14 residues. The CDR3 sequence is CASSQDDWGRRAFF. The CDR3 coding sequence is TGTGCCAGCAGCCAAGATGATTGGGGCAGGCGGGCTTTCTTT.

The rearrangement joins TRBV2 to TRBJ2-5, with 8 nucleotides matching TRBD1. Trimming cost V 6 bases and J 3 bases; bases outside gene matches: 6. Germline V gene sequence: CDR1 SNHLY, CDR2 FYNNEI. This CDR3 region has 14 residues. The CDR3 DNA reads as TGTGCCAGCAGCGCCGGGACAGGCGAAGAGACCCAGTACTTC. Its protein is CASSAGTGEETQYF.

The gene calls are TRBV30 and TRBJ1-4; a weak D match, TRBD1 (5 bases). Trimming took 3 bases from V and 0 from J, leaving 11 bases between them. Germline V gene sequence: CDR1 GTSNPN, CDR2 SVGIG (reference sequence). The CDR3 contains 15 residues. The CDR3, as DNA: TGTGCCTGGAGGCCAGGGTCGGCAACTAATGAAAAACTGTTTTTT. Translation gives CAWRPGSATNEKLFF.

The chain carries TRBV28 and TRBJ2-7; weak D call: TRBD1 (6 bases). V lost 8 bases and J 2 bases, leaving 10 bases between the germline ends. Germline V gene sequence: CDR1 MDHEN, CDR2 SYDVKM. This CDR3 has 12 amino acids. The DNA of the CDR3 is TGTGCCAGCCGGGACACTACCTACGAGCAGTACTTC. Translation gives CASRDTTYEQYF.

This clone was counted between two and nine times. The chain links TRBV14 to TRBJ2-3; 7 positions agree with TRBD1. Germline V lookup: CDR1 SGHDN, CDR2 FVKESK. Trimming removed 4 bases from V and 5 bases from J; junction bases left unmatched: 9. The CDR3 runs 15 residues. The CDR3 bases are TGTGCCAGCAGCCCCCTAAACAGGGGAATAGATACGCAGTATTTT. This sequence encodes CASSPLNRGIDTQYF.

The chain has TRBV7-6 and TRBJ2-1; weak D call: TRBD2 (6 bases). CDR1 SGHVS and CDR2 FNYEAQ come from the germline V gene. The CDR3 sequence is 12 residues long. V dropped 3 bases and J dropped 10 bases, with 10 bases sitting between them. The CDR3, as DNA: TGTGCCAGCAGCTTTTGGGAGGCCGAGCAGTTCTTC. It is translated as CASSFWEAEQFF.

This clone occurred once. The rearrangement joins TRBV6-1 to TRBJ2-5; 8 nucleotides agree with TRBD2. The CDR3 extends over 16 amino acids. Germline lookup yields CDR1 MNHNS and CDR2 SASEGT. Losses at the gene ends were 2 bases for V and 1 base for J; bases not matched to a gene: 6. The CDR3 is CASSELSGIPQETQYF. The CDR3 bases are TGTGCCAGCAGTGAACTTAGCGGGATCCCCCAAGAGACCCAGTACTTC.

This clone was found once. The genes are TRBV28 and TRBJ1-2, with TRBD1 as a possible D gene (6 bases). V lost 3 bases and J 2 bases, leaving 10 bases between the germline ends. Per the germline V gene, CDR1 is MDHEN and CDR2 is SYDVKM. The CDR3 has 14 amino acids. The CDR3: CASSFFGTNYGYTF. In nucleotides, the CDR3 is TGTGCCAGCAGTTTTTTTGGGACAAACTATGGCTACACCTTC.

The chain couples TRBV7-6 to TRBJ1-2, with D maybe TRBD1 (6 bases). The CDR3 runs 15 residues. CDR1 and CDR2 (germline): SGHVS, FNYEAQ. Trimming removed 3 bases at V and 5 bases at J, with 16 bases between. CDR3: CASSFSDDRIYGYTF. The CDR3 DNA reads TGTGCCAGCAGCTTTTCGGACGACAGGATTTATGGCTACACCTTC.

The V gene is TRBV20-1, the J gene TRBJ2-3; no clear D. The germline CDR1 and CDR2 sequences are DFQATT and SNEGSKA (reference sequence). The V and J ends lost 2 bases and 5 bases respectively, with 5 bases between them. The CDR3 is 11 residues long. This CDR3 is CSARTVDTQYF. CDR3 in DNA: TGCAGTGCTAGAACAGTAGATACGCAGTATTTT.

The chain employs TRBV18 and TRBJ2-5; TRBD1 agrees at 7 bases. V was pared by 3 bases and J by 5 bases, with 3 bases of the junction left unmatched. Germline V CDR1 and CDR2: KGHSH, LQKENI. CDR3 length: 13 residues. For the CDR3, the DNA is TGTGCCAGCTCACCCGACAGGGAGGAGACCCAGTACTTC. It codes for CASSPDREETQYF.

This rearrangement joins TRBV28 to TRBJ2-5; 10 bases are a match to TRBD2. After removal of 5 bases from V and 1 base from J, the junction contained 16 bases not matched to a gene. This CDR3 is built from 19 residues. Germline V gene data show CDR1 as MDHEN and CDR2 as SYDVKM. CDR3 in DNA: TGTGCCAGCAGTCCCGGACTAGCGGAGTGGGCGGGGGGCCAAGAGACCCAGTACTTC. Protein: CASSPGLAEWAGGQETQYF.

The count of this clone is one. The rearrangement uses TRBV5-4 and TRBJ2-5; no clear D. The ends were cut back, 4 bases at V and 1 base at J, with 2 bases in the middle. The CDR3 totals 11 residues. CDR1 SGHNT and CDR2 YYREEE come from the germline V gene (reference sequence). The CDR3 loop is CASSRQETQYF. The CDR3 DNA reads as TGTGCCAGCAGCCGCCAAGAGACCCAGTACTTC.

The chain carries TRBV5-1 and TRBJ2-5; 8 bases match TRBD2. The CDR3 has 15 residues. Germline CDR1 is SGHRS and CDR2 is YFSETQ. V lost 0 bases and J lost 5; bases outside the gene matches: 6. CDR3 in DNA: TGCGCCAGCAGCTTGGACGGGAGGGTTCTCGAGACCCAGTACTTC. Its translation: CASSLDGRVLETQYF. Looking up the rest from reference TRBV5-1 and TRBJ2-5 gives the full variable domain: KAGVTQTPRYLIKTRGQQVTLSCSPISGHRSVSWYQQTPGQGLQFLFEYFSETQRNKGNFPGRFSGRQFSNSRSEMNVSTLELGDSALYLCASSLDGRVLETQYFGPGTRLLVL.

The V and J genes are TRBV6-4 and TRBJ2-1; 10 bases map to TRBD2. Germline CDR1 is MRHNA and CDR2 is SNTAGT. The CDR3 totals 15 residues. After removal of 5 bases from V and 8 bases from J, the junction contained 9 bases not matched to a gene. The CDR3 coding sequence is TGTGCCAGCAGTTTACTAGCGGGGAGCGGGGATGAGCAGTTCTTC. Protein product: CASSLLAGSGDEQFF.

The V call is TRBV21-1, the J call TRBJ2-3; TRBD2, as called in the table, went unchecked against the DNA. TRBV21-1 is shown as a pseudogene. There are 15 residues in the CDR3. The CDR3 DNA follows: TGTGCCAGTAGACGTACGGCGGGAGGCACAGATACGCAGTATTTT. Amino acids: CASRRTAGGTDTQYF.

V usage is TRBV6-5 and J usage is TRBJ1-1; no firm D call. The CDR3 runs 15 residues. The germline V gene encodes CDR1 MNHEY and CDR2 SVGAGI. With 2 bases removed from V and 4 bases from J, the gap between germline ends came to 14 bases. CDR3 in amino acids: CASSYLPRLGTEAFF. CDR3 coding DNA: TGTGCCAGCAGTTACCTCCCTAGGTTGGGCACTGAAGCTTTCTTT.

The CDR3 region has the DNA TGTGCCGGTGACCGGGACAGGCCCCACGAGCAGTACTTC. Translated: CAGDRDRPHEQYF. V and J are TRBV30 and TRBJ2-7, with 8 bases that match TRBD1. Germline CDR1 is GTSNPN and CDR2 is SVGIG (reference sequence). Trimming at V came to 8 bases and at J to 5 bases, leaving 11 bases not matched to a gene. The CDR3 length is 13 residues.

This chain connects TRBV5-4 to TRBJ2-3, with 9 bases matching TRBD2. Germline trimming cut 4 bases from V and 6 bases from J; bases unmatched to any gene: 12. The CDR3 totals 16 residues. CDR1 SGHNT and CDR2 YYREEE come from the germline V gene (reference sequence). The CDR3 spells CASSRPAGGPVDTQYF. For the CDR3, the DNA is TGTGCCAGCAGCCGTCCCGCGGGAGGGCCCGTGGATACGCAGTATTTT.

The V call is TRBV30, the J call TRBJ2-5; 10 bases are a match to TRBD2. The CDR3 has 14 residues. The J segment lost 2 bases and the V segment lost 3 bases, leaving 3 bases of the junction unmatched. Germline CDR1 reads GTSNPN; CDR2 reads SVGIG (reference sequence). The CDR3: CAWSPLAGQETQYF. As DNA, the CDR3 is TGTGCCTGGAGCCCACTAGCGGGACAAGAGACCCAGTACTTC.

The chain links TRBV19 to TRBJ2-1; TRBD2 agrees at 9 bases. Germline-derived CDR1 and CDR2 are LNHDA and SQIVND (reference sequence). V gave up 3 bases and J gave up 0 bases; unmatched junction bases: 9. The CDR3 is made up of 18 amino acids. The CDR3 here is CASSMWGRGGPSYNEQFF. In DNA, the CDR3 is TGTGCCAGTAGTATGTGGGGGCGGGGGGGGCCCTCCTACAATGAGCAGTTCTTC.

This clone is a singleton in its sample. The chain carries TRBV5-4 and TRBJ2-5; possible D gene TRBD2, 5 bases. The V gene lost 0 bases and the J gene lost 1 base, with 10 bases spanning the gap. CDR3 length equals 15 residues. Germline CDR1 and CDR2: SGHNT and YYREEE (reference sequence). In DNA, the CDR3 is TGTGCCAGCAGCTTGGCTACTAGGAGCCAAGAGACCCAGTACTTC. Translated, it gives CASSLATRSQETQYF.

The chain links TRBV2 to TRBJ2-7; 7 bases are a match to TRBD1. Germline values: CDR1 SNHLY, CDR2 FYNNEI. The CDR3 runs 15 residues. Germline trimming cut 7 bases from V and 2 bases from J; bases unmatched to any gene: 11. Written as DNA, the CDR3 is TGTGCCAGCACACGGGACAGTGGGGGTACCTACGAGCAGTACTTC. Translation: CASTRDSGGTYEQYF.